This T cell receptor beta chain was sequenced in a study of breast tumors, draining lymph nodes, adjacent tissues. Whole-study findings and limits: Luminal-like breast cancer showed significantly greater tumor-nontumor repertoire similarity than basal-like breast cancer did. Most tumor T cells seemingly derive from lymph node, then expand in tumor. Tumor TCR diversity was below lymph nodes but above nontumor tissue.

The CDR3 sequence is 15 residues long. CDR1 is SGHRS and CDR2 is YFSETQ in the germline V gene. V lost 0 bases and J lost 8, with 14 bases in between. Details on this clonotype: Its antigen is unidentified.

TCRdb recomputed calls from the multiplex PCR reads with MiXCR, one row per CDR3 protein. The sample has some 130,000 distinct CDR3 sequences, approximately 20% seen once. Samples came from axillary lymph nodes draining the breast cancer. The TCR sequence derives from a female donor with breast cancer. Some clones in this sample may be carry-over from other donors' samples. Material for sequencing was axillary lymph node tissue. The chain uses TRBV5-1 and TRBJ1-4; the D is unclear. The CDR3 bases are TGCGCCAGCAGCTTGGATGCGGGAACCGGGGAAAAACTGTTTTTT. It translates to CASSLDAGTGEKLFF.